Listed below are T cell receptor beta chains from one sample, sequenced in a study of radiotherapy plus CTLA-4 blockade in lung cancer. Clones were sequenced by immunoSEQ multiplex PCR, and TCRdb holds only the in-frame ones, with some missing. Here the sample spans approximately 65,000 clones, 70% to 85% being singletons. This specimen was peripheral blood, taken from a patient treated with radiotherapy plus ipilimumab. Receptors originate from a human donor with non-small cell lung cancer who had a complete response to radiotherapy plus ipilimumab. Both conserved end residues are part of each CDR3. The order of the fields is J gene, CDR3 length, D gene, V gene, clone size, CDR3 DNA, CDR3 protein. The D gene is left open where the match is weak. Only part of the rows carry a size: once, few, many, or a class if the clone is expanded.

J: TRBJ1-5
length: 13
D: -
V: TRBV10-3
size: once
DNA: TGTGCCATCAGTGAGGTTGGTGTCGAGCCCCAGCATTTT
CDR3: CAISEVGVEPQHF

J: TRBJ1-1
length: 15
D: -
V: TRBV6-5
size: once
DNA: TGTGCCAGCAGTCGCCTAAACCAGGCGGGCACTGAAGCTTTCTTT
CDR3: CASSRLNQAGTEAFF

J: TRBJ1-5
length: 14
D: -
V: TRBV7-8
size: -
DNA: TGTGCCAGCAGCTTAGAGGTTGGCCCAGGGCCCCAGCATTTT
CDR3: CASSLEVGPGPQHF

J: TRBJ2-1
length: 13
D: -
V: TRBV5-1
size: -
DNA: TGCGCCAGCAGCCCGGGCGTGGACAATGAGCAGTTCTTC
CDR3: CASSPGVDNEQFF

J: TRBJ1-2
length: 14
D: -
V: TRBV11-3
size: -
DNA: TGTGCCAGCAGCTTAGGTCCGAGTAACTATGGCTACACCTTC
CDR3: CASSLGPSNYGYTF

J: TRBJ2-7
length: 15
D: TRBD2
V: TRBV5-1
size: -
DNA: TGCGCCAGCAGCTTGGGAATGACTAGCGGGGACGAGCAGTACTTC
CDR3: CASSLGMTSGDEQYF

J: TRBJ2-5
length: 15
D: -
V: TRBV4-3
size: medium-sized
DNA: TGCGCCAGCAGCCCCCTTAGCGGGACAGGTCAGACCCAGTACTTC
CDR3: CASSPLSGTGQTQYF

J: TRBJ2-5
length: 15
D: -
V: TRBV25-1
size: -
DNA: TGTGCCAGCAGTCCCGACCGGGGACGACAAGAGACCCAGTACTTC
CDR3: CASSPDRGRQETQYF

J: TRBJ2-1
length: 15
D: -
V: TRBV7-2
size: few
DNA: TGTGCCAGCATTAGGTCCCTTTCGCGATACAATGAGCAGTTCTTC
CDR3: CASIRSLSRYNEQFF

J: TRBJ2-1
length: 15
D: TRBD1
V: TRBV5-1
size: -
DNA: TGCGCCAGCAGCTTGGAAACAGGGGTGGGGAATGAGCAGTTCTTC
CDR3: CASSLETGVGNEQFF

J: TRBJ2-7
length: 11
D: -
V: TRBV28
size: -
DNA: TGTGCCAGCAGTCTGACCTACGAGCAGTACTTC
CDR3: CASSLTYEQYF

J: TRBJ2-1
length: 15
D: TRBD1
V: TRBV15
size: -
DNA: TGTGCCACCAGCAATGGGGGACAGGGTTACAATGAGCAGTTCTTC
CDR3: CATSNGGQGYNEQFF

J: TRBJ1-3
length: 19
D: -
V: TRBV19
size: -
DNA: TGTGCCAGTAGTATGGCAGGGCAGACTCTTCAAGGCTCTGGAAACACCATATATTTT
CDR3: CASSMAGQTLQGSGNTIYF

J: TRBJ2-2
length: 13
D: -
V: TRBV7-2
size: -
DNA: TGTGCCAGCAGCTTAGTGGGGAAGCGGGAGCTGTTTTTT
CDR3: CASSLVGKRELFF

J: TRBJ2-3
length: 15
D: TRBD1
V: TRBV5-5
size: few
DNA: TGTGCCAGCAGCAGGACAGGGGGCGACAGGGATACGCAGTATTTT
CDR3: CASSRTGGDRDTQYF

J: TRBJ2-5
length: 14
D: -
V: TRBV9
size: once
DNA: TGTGCCAGCAGCAGGAGGGGGCAGGAAGAGACCCAGTACTTC
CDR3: CASSRRGQEETQYF

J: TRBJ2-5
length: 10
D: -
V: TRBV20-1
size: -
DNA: TGCACCGCAGGCGGGGAGACCCAGTACTTC
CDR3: CTAGGETQYF

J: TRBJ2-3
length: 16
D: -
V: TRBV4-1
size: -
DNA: TGCGCCAGCAGCCAAGAGGGCGGGGGCTACACAGATACGCAGTATTTT
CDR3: CASSQEGGGYTDTQYF

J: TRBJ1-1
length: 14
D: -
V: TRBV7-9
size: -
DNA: TGTGCCAGCAGCTCTGGGACGGGAGGCACTGAAGCTTTCTTT
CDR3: CASSSGTGGTEAFF

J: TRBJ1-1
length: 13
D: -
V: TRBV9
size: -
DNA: TGTGCCAGCAGCGTAGAGGTGGACACTGAAGCTTTCTTT
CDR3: CASSVEVDTEAFF

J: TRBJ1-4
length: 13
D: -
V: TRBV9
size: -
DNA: TGTGCCAGCAGCGTATCCGTGGGTGAAAAACTGTTTTTT
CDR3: CASSVSVGEKLFF

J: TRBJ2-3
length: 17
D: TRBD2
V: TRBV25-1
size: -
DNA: TGTGCCAGCAGCATTAAAGGACTAGCGGGGGGAGGAGATACGCAGTATTTT
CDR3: CASSIKGLAGGGDTQYF

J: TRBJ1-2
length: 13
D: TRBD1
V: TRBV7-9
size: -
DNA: TGTGCCAGCGAACAGGGGTACAACTATGGCTACACCTTC
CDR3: CASEQGYNYGYTF

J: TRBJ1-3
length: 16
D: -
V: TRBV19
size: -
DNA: TGTGCCAGTAGACCCCAATGGGGTCAGGGTGGAAACACCATATATTTT
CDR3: CASRPQWGQGGNTIYF

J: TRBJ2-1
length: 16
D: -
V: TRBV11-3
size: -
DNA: TGTGCCAGCAGCTTAGATCGGGTCGTAGTTCGCTATGAGCAGTTCTTC
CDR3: CASSLDRVVVRYEQFF

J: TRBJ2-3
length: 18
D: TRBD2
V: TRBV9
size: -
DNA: TGTGCCAGCAGCCTCAGGCCGGGACTAGCGGGAGGGACAGATACGCAGTATTTT
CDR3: CASSLRPGLAGGTDTQYF

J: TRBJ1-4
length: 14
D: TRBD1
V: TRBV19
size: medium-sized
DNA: TGTGCCAGTAGTCTCCGACAGGGAAATGAAAAACTGTTTTTT
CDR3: CASSLRQGNEKLFF

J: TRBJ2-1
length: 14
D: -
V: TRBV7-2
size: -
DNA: TGTGCCAGCAGCCCTGCTGGGGGTTACAATGAGCAGTTCTTC
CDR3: CASSPAGGYNEQFF

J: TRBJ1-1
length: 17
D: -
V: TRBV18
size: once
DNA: TGTGCCAGCTCACCACCTGCCAGGGGCCGGAGGGGCACTGAAGCTTTCTTT
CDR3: CASSPPARGRRGTEAFF

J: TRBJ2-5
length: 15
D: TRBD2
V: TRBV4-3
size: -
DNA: TGCGCCAGCAGCCCAAGCTGGACTAGACAAGAGACCCAGTACTTC
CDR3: CASSPSWTRQETQYF

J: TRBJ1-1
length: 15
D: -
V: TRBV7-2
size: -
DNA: TGTGCCAGCAGCTTAAACCCAGGGACGGGGACTGAAGCTTTCTTT
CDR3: CASSLNPGTGTEAFF

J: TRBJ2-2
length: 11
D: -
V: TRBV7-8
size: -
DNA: TGTGCCAGCAGCCCGCCCGGGGAGCTGTTTTTT
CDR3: CASSPPGELFF

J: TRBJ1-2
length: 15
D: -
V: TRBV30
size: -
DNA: TGTGCCTGGAGTGTCAACCTCAGGGAGAACTATGGCTACACCTTC
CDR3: CAWSVNLRENYGYTF

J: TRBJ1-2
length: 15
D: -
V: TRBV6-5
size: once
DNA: TGTGCCAGCAGCGATACCGGGACCGATAACTATGGCTACACCTTC
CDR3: CASSDTGTDNYGYTF

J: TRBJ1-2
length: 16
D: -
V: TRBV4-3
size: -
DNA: TGCGCCAGCAGCCAAGCCGTCGACCCACAACTGAAAGGCTACACCTTC
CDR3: CASSQAVDPQLKGYTF

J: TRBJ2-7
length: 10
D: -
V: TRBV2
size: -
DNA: TGTGCCAGCAGTACAAACTGGCAGTACTTC
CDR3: CASSTNWQYF

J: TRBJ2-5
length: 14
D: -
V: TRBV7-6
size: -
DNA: TGTGCCAGCAGCTTAGACGTGTACCAAGAGACCCAGTACTTC
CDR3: CASSLDVYQETQYF

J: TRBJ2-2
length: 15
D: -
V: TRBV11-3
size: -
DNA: TGTGCCAGCAGCAACGGTTGGGGGCCCCCCGGGGAGCTGTTTTTT
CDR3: CASSNGWGPPGELFF

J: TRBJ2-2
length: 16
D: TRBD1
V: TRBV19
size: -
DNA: TGTGCCAGTAGGCAGGGGGGACAGGTGAACACCGGGGAGCTGTTTTTT
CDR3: CASRQGGQVNTGELFF

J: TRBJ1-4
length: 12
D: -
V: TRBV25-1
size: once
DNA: TGTGCCAGCACCCAAGGGTTGGAAAAACTGTTTTTT
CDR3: CASTQGLEKLFF

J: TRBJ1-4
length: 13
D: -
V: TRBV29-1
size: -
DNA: TGCAGCGTTGGGCCGACCTCGGGCGACGGACTGTTTTTT
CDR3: CSVGPTSGDGLFF

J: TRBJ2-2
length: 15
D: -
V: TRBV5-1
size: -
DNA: TGCGCCAGCAGCTTGAGGCAGGGGAACACCGGGGAGCTGTTTTTT
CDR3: CASSLRQGNTGELFF

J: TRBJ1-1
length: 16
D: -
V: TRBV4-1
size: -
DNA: TGCGCCAGCAGCCGAATCGCCACGGACAAGAACACTGAAGCTTTCTTT
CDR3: CASSRIATDKNTEAFF

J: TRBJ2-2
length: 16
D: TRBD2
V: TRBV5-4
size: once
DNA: TGTGCCAGCAGCTCAGGACTAGCGGGCAGTATCGGGGAGCTGTTTTTT
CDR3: CASSSGLAGSIGELFF

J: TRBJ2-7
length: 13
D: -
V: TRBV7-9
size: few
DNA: TGTGCCAGCAGCCTCCATGAGGAATACGAGCAGTACTTC
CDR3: CASSLHEEYEQYF

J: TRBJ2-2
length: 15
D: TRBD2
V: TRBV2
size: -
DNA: TGTGCCAGCAGTGTACTAGCGGGAGTTTCCGGGGAGCTGTTTTTT
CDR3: CASSVLAGVSGELFF